Each of the 27 T cell receptor beta chains below was sequenced from the same sample in a study of T cell clusters in autoimmune cytopenias. TRB was amplified from roughly 250 ng of peripheral blood genomic DNA per sample. TRB rearrangements were amplified by touch-down multiplex PCR with mixed TRB-A/B primers. TCRdb reprocessed the multiplex PCR reads; each CDR3 protein has one entry and no DNA is given. This table lists thousands of distinct CDR3 sequences. The specimen was peripheral blood. The receptor set was obtained from a human donor with an autoimmune cytopenia or autoimmune hepatitis (not recorded which).

CDR3 loop: CSARDLNSGGLGNEQFF. This chain uses TRBV20-1 with TRBJ2-1; the TCRdb call, TRBD2, lacks DNA for checking. Germline values: CDR1 DFQATT, CDR2 SNEGSKA (reference sequence). The CDR3 totals 17 residues.

This clonotype is called medium-sized based on its frequency. CDR3 residues: CASNRGQGFGYTF. This chain connects TRBV6-5 to TRBJ1-2; the TCRdb D gene call, TRBD1, has no DNA to confirm it. Per germline, CDR1 MNHEY and CDR2 SVGAGI. The length of the CDR3 is 13 residues.

The chain recombines TRBV15 with TRBJ1-1. The CDR3 length is 16 residues. Germline values: CDR1 LNHNV, CDR2 YYDKDF (reference sequence). The CDR3: CATSRDWPAWNTEAFF.

In terms of frequency, this clonotype is medium-sized. The CDR3 reads CAIMQGNTEAFF. The chain has TRBV10-3 and TRBJ1-1; as DNA is missing, the TRBD1 call by TCRdb cannot be tested. Germline V gene data show CDR1 as ENHRY and CDR2 as SYGVKD. The CDR3 consists of 12 residues.

Measured by frequency, this clonotype is medium-sized. The V and J genes are TRBV5-6 and TRBJ2-7; the D call from TCRdb, TRBD1, cannot be confirmed without DNA. The CDR3 covers 15 residues. The germline CDR1 and CDR2 sequences are SGHDT and YYEEEE. CDR3 region: CASSYLGGNSYEQYF. Supplemented by reference TRBV5-6 and TRBJ2-7, the full variable domain reads DAGVTQSPTHLIKTRGQQVTLRCSPKSGHDTVSWYQQALGQGPQFIFQYYEEEERQRGNFPDRFSGHQFPNYSSELNVNALLLGDSALYLCASSYLGGNSYEQYFGPGTRLTVT.

The CDR3 is CASSLQGYGYTF. The V gene is TRBV5-6, the J gene TRBJ1-2; as DNA is missing, the TRBD1 call by TCRdb cannot be tested. Germline V CDR1 and CDR2: SGHDT, YYEEEE. There are 12 residues in the CDR3.

The chain is built from TRBV6-1 and TRBJ2-6. Germline CDR1 reads MNHNS; CDR2 reads SASEGT. The CDR3 spans 14 residues. CDR3 region: CASSAVSGANVLTF.

The chain carries TRBV5-1 and TRBJ1-2. In germline, CDR1 is SGHRS, CDR2 YFSETQ. The CDR3 consists of 13 residues. The chain's CDR3 is CASSLVRAHGYTF.

The chain employs TRBV12-3 or TRBV12-4 and TRBJ1-2; the TCRdb call, TRBD1, lacks DNA for checking. CDR3 length: 12 amino acids. CDR3 amino acids: CDSSYSGWGYTF.

V gene TRBV24-1 combines with J gene TRBJ1-2. Germline loops: CDR1 KGHDR, CDR2 SFDVKD. The CDR3 consists of 11 residues. The chain's CDR3 is CATLIYYGYTF.

In terms of frequency, this clonotype is medium-sized. V and J are TRBV6-6 and TRBJ1-6. Germline V lookup: CDR1 MNHNY, CDR2 SVGAGI (reference sequence). This CDR3 comprises 13 residues. CDR3 sequence reads: CASSYSMELAIHF.

This clonotype is called medium-sized based on its frequency. The chain recombines TRBV12-3 or TRBV12-4 with TRBJ1-2; TCRdb reports TRBD1, a call that lacks DNA to check it against. The CDR3 loop spans 11 amino acids. CDR3 in amino acids: CASSFWGGYTF.

Frequency places this clonotype as medium-sized (0.01 to 0.1%). The chain uses TRBV30 and TRBJ1-5; TCRdb's D gene call, TRBD1, goes unchecked for lack of DNA. Germline V gene data show CDR1 as GTSNPN and CDR2 as SVGIG (reference sequence). The CDR3 is made up of 14 amino acids. CDR3 loop: CAWIPEGSNQPQHF.

Considering frequency, this clonotype is medium-sized. This chain joins TRBV6-1 and TRBJ2-2; TCRdb's assignment of TRBD1 cannot be checked, as there is no DNA. The CDR3 runs 14 residues. Germline assignment: CDR1 MNHNS and CDR2 SASEGT. The CDR3 reads CASELLGASGELFF.

This clonotype is medium-sized by frequency. The genes are TRBV5-6 and TRBJ2-5; the TRBD1 assignment by TCRdb is unverifiable without DNA. CDR3 length equals 13 residues. Germline V gene data show CDR1 as SGHDT and CDR2 as YYEEEE. CDR3 residues: CATEGRTFGTQYF.

The chain has TRBV18 and TRBJ1-1; TCRdb lists TRBD1, though no DNA is available to test this call. This CDR3 has 14 amino acids. Per the germline V gene, CDR1 is KGHSH and CDR2 is LQKENI. The CDR3 sequence: CASSPQGQNTEAFF.

J is TRBJ2-2 and V is TRBV4-3. The germline V gene encodes CDR1 LGHNA and CDR2 YSLEER. The CDR3 is made up of 14 amino acids. The CDR3 spells CASSQDSYAGELFF.

This chain uses TRBV6-6 with TRBJ2-7; TCRdb's D gene call, TRBD1, goes unchecked for lack of DNA. The CDR3 runs 15 residues. Germline CDR1 reads MNHNY; CDR2 reads SVGAGI (reference sequence). CDR3 loop: CASSYPPGITREQYF.

The J gene is TRBJ2-7, the V gene TRBV10-3; the D gene TCRdb calls, TRBD2, cannot be checked with no DNA. The CDR3 runs to 14 residues. CDR1 and CDR2 from the germline V gene are ENHRY and SYGVKD. CDR3 sequence reads: CAISESNSGYEQYF.

This chain's CDR3 is CVSSLKGTINYVYTF. V gene TRBV5-4 combines with J gene TRBJ1-2. The CDR3 covers 15 residues. Germline CDR1 and CDR2: SGHNT and YYREEE (reference sequence).

The chain joins TRBV28 to TRBJ1-5. CDR1 is MDHEN, CDR2 SYDVKM, per germline. This CDR3 contains 15 residues. CDR3 sequence: CASSLVRALNQPQHF.

V usage is TRBV6-5 and J usage is TRBJ2-3; the TCRdb D gene call, TRBD2, has no DNA to confirm it. The CDR3 sequence is 17 residues long. Germline loops: CDR1 MNHEY, CDR2 SVGAGI. CDR3 sequence: CASSYGDYELSTDTQYF.

This clonotype counts as medium-sized by frequency. J is TRBJ2-3 and V is TRBV6-5; the TCRdb call, TRBD2, lacks DNA for checking. CDR1 MNHEY and CDR2 SVGAGI come from the germline V gene. The CDR3 contains 14 residues. The CDR3 loop is CASSLAGGGATQYF.

The chain is built from TRBV12-3 or TRBV12-4 and TRBJ1-2; as DNA is missing, the TRBD1 call by TCRdb cannot be tested. The CDR3 has 15 residues. The CDR3 region is CASSSRQPRVYGYTF.

This clonotype ranks as medium-sized in terms of frequency. The chain is built from TRBV15 and TRBJ2-7. This CDR3 region has 15 residues. Germline V gene lookup returns CDR1 LNHNV and CDR2 YYDKDF (reference sequence). The CDR3 here is CATSRDRAPRYEQYF.

The chain is built from TRBV19 and TRBJ1-2. The length of the CDR3 is 15 residues. The germline gives CDR1 LNHDA, CDR2 SQIVND (reference sequence). The CDR3 here is CASSPREGANYGYTF. Full variable domain (outside the CDR3, taken from reference TRBV19 and TRBJ1-2): DGGITQSPKYLFRKEGQNVTLSCEQNLNHDAMYWYRQDPGQGLRLIYYSQIVNDFQKGDIAEGYSVSREKKESFPLTVTSAQKNPTAFYLCASSPREGANYGYTFGSGTRLTVV.

This clonotype shows up as medium-sized (0.01 to 0.1%) by frequency. The V gene is TRBV7-2, the J gene TRBJ2-3; TCRdb names TRBD1, which stays unverified in the absence of DNA. CDR1 and CDR2 (germline): SGHTA, FQGNSA. The CDR3 length is 15 residues. The CDR3 is CASSFLGGTEDTQYF. The complete variable domain, with remaining parts taken from reference TRBV7-2 and TRBJ2-3, reads GAGVSQSPSNKVTEKGKDVELRCDPISGHTALYWYRQSLGQGLEFLIYFQGNSAPDKSGLPSDRFSAERTGGSVSTLTIQRTQQEDSAVYLCASSFLGGTEDTQYFGPGTRLTVL.